The next 24 T cell receptor beta chains were all read from a single sample in a study of blood T cell repertoires in COVID-19. Generated by immunoSEQ multiplex PCR, the TCRdb table keeps only in-frame clones and is missing some. The sample lists some 350,000 clones, about 90% seen once, with just under 6.5% in the top ten. The sequencing input was peripheral blood. The source is a woman aged 45-60 years with COVID-19, enrolled during active disease.

The chain couples TRBV5-1 to TRBJ2-3; no definite D call. The germline V gene has CDR1 SGHRS and CDR2 YFSETQ. This CDR3 has 12 residues. V was shortened by 4 bases and J by 6 bases, with 9 bases between the two germline ends. CDR3 in DNA: TGCGCCAGCAGCCCCCAGTGGGATACGCAGTATTTT. Amino acid sequence: CASSPQWDTQYF.

This clone was seen just once. This chain joins TRBV29-1 and TRBJ2-1; 7 bases align to TRBD1. This CDR3 is built from 16 residues. Germline lookup yields CDR1 SQVTM and CDR2 ANQGSEA. Unmatched junction bases numbered 14, after V lost 6 bases and J lost 3 bases. CDR3 sequence reads: CSVGQQTTTLYNEQFF. Written as DNA, the CDR3 is TGCAGCGTGGGACAGCAGACTACCACCCTCTACAATGAGCAGTTCTTC.

This sequence joins TRBV29-1 and TRBJ2-2, with D tentatively TRBD2 (5 bases). V shed 5 bases and J shed 4 bases, with 8 bases lying between them. CDR3 length: 12 residues. The V gene's germline CDR1 is SQVTM and CDR2 ANQGSEA. The CDR3 nucleotides read TGCAGCGTTCTAGAGGGCACCGGGGAGCTGTTTTTT. Translated: CSVLEGTGELFF.

The V call is TRBV5-1, the J call TRBJ1-4; TRBD1 is a possible D gene (5 bases). Trimming took 0 bases from V and 9 from J, leaving 15 bases between them. This CDR3 comprises 15 residues. CDR1 and CDR2 from the germline V gene are SGHRS and YFSETQ. This CDR3 is CASSLAEGRVQKLFF. Here the CDR3 DNA reads TGCGCCAGCAGCTTGGCGGAGGGCAGGGTCCAAAAACTGTTTTTT.

CDR3 protein: CASSLGGLAGGKRTDTQYF. CDR3 nucleotides: TGTGCCAGCAGCTTAGGAGGACTAGCGGGAGGGAAAAGGACAGATACGCAGTATTTT. This chain links TRBV11-2 with TRBJ2-3, with 15 positions matching TRBD2. Germline CDR1 is SGHAT and CDR2 is FQNNGV. This CDR3 is built from 19 residues. With V trimmed by 1 base and J by 3 bases, 8 bases remained unmatched.

The chain combines TRBV27 with TRBJ2-7, with TRBD2 matching over 10 bases. There are 14 residues in the CDR3. Germline V gives CDR1 MNHEY, CDR2 SMNVEV (reference sequence). The V gene end was trimmed by 5 bases and the J gene end by 4 bases; junction bases not matched to a gene: 5. CDR3 bases: TGTGCCAGCAGTCCTCGGACTAGCGGATACGAGCAGTACTTC. Translation gives CASSPRTSGYEQYF.

The V and J genes are TRBV3-1 (or the pseudogene TRBV3-2) and TRBJ1-1; no reliable D call. The germline V gene has CDR1 LGHDT and CDR2 YNNKEL (reference sequence). V shed 1 base and J shed 10 bases, with 13 bases lying between them. This CDR3 is built from 13 residues. Here the CDR3 DNA reads TGTGCCAGCAGCCAAGGGTCCGGGTTGAGAGCTTTCTTT. This sequence encodes CASSQGSGLRAFF.

The rearrangement links TRBV7-9 to TRBJ2-1, with 10 bases that match TRBD2. Germline V gene sequence: CDR1 SEHNR, CDR2 FQNEAQ (reference sequence). Trimming took 3 bases from V and 4 from J; bases not matched to a gene: 3. The CDR3 totals 15 residues. CDR3 bases: TGTGCCAGCAGCTTGTTAGCGGGAGGTTACAATGAGCAGTTCTTC. As protein: CASSLLAGGYNEQFF.

V is TRBV3-1 (or the pseudogene TRBV3-2) and J is TRBJ2-5, with D possibly matching TRBD2 (6 bases). The CDR3 is 15 amino acids. Trimming removed 0 bases at V and 3 bases at J, with 11 bases between. Germline lookup yields CDR1 LGHDT and CDR2 YNNKEL (reference sequence). In DNA form, the CDR3 reads TGTGCCAGCAGCCAAGACGGAATAGCGGAAGAGACCCAGTACTTC. It encodes CASSQDGIAEETQYF.

V gene TRBV19 combines with J gene TRBJ1-4, with TRBD1 as a possible D gene (6 bases). The CDR3 sequence is 16 residues long. Looked up from germline, CDR1 is LNHDA and CDR2 is SQIVND (reference sequence). Trimming took 4 bases from V and 5 from J, leaving 17 bases between them. CDR3 sequence (DNA): TGTGCCAGTAGTAAGTGGGCAGGGGCGAACAATGAAAAACTGTTTTTT. Protein product: CASSKWAGANNEKLFF. Using reference TRBV19 and TRBJ1-4 for the parts outside the CDR3, the full variable domain is DGGITQSPKYLFRKEGQNVTLSCEQNLNHDAMYWYRQDPGQGLRLIYYSQIVNDFQKGDIAEGYSVSREKKESFPLTVTSAQKNPTAFYLCASSKWAGANNEKLFFGSGTQLSVL.

The J gene is TRBJ2-2, the V gene TRBV7-9; TRBD2 matches 7 bases. CDR1 is SEHNR, CDR2 FQNEAQ, per germline (reference sequence). The ends lost 1 base at V and 4 bases at J; junction bases unmatched: 9. The CDR3 runs 17 residues. CDR3 sequence reads: CASSLVKAGRGTGELFF. In nucleotides, the CDR3 is TGTGCCAGCAGCTTAGTGAAAGCGGGGAGAGGCACCGGGGAGCTGTTTTTT.

The chain employs TRBV10-3 and TRBJ2-7, with TRBD1 matching 8 bases. The CDR3 runs 12 residues. Germline CDR1 reads ENHRY; CDR2 reads SYGVKD. After removal of 11 bases from V and 3 bases from J, the junction contained 6 bases not matched to a gene. Written as DNA, the CDR3 is TGTGCCTCCGGACAGGGAGACTACGAGCAGTACTTC. Translated, it gives CASGQGDYEQYF.

Note on this clone: The sample holds other DNA sequences that translate to the same CDR3. This chain joins TRBV24-1 and TRBJ1-2, with 7 bases matching TRBD1. Germline V gene lookup returns CDR1 KGHDR and CDR2 SFDVKD. J was trimmed by 8 bases and V by 0 bases; bases with no gene match: 11. This CDR3 spans 16 amino acids. CDR3 region: CATSDLGTDDLGGYTF. The CDR3 bases are TGTGCCACCAGTGATTTGGGGACAGACGACCTAGGCGGCTACACCTTC.

V usage is TRBV9 and J usage is TRBJ2-3; 10 positions agree with TRBD1. After removal of 0 bases from V and 5 bases from J, the junction contained 3 bases not matched to a gene. Germline-derived CDR1 and CDR2 are SGDLS and YYNGEE. The CDR3 contains 15 residues. The CDR3 sequence is CASSVAGQGGDTQYF. CDR3 DNA sequence: TGTGCCAGCAGCGTAGCTGGACAGGGGGGAGATACGCAGTATTTT.

This rearrangement joins TRBV29-1 to TRBJ1-2; TRBD1 matches at 7 bases. V shed 6 bases and J 7 bases; nucleotides not matched to a gene: 8. Germline CDR1 is SQVTM and CDR2 is ANQGSEA. The CDR3 totals 12 residues. The CDR3 loop is CSVVGGRSGYTF. CDR3 in DNA: TGCAGCGTCGTAGGGGGCAGGTCTGGCTACACCTTC. Combining the CDR3 with reference TRBV29-1 and TRBJ1-2 gives the whole variable domain SAVISQKPSRDICQRGTSLTIQCQVDSQVTMMFWYRQQPGQSLTLIATANQGSEATYESGFVIDKFPISRPNLTFSTLTVSNMSPEDSSIYLCSVVGGRSGYTFGSGTRLTVV.

The chain uses TRBV15 and TRBJ2-2; a weak D match, TRBD2 (7 bases). The CDR3 totals 18 residues. Trimming cost V 0 bases and J 2 bases, with 16 bases left between them. Germline V gene data show CDR1 as LNHNV and CDR2 as YYDKDF (reference sequence). The CDR3 protein is CATSREMRSGGNTGELFF. DNA for the CDR3: TGTGCCACCAGCAGAGAAATGCGCTCGGGGGGCAACACCGGGGAGCTGTTTTTT.

The J gene is TRBJ1-2, the V gene TRBV7-2; D possibly corresponds to TRBD1 (6 bases). Trimming took 3 bases from V and 7 from J, leaving 21 bases between them. CDR3 size: 16 residues. Germline V CDR1 and CDR2: SGHTA, FQGNSA. The CDR3 nucleotides are TGTGCCAGCAGCTTCCCCCGGGGGGGGCCTCCGGGTGGCTACACCTTC. Protein sequence: CASSFPRGGPPGGYTF.

The chain employs TRBV30 and TRBJ1-1; possible D gene TRBD1, 6 bases. This CDR3 has 15 amino acids. Trimming took off 2 bases at V and 4 bases at J, with 17 bases between the two ends. The germline gives CDR1 GTSNPN, CDR2 SVGIG (reference sequence). CDR3 in DNA: TGTGCCTGGAGTAGTGATCGGGGGGCGAGCACTGAAGCTTTCTTT. As protein: CAWSSDRGASTEAFF.

This clone was counted a few times. The chain links TRBV5-4 to TRBJ2-1; 7 bases match TRBD1. The CDR3 has 15 amino acids. J gave up 0 bases and V 3 bases, and 3 bases lay outside the gene matches. CDR1 and CDR2 (germline): SGHNT, YYREEE (reference sequence). The CDR3 DNA follows: TGTGCCAGCAGCTATGACAGGGCCTCCTACAATGAGCAGTTCTTC. Its translation: CASSYDRASYNEQFF.

The J gene is TRBJ1-1, the V gene TRBV2, with D tentatively TRBD1 (6 bases). The germline V and J ends were trimmed by 5 bases and 0 bases, with 10 bases remaining between them. CDR1 and CDR2 from the germline V gene are SNHLY and FYNNEI. CDR3 length equals 14 residues. CDR3 nucleotides: TGTGCCAGCAGTTTAGGACAGCTGAACACTGAAGCTTTCTTT. Protein product: CASSLGQLNTEAFF.

This chain connects TRBV5-1 to TRBJ2-5; 8 nucleotides line up with TRBD1. The CDR3 is 15 amino acids. The junction had 6 bases not matched to a gene; V was cut back by 0 bases and J by 5 bases. The germline gives CDR1 SGHRS, CDR2 YFSETQ. The DNA for the CDR3 is TGCGCCAGCAGCTTGGGACTCAGGGGGCTGGAGACCCAGTACTTC. This codes for CASSLGLRGLETQYF.

The CDR3 protein is CASSFSYWETDTQYF. The CDR3 coding sequence is TGTGCCAGCAGCTTCTCCTACTGGGAGACAGATACGCAGTATTTT. J is TRBJ2-3 and V is TRBV7-9; a possible D gene is TRBD2 (5 bases). Germline V gene data show CDR1 as SEHNR and CDR2 as FQNEAQ (reference sequence). V shed 3 bases and J shed 3 bases, with 13 bases lying between them. The length of the CDR3 is 15 residues.

V is TRBV5-1 and J is TRBJ2-2; the match to TRBD1 covers 8 bases. This CDR3 has 15 residues. CDR1 SGHRS and CDR2 YFSETQ come from the germline V gene. The ends lost 2 bases at V and 7 bases at J; junction bases unmatched: 7. Here the CDR3 DNA reads TGCGCCAGCAGCTTAAGGACAGGGCCGGGCGGGGAGCTGTTTTTT. Its translation is CASSLRTGPGGELFF.

The chain employs TRBV7-2 and TRBJ2-3; unclear D gene. CDR3 length: 15 residues. Germline V CDR1 and CDR2: SGHTA, FQGNSA. V was cut by 1 base and J by 3 bases, with 11 bases left in between. CDR3 sequence (DNA): TGTGCCAGCAGCTTAGTTGGTCTAGATACAGATACGCAGTATTTT. This codes for CASSLVGLDTDTQYF.